Each of the 9 T cell receptor beta chains below was sequenced from the same sample in a study of T cells in Graves' hyperthyroidism and ophthalmopathy. Amplification of TCR beta CDR3 regions used RNA as the template. RT-PCR in the first round (using the HTBI primer set) targeted the TCR CDR3. TCRdb re-derived calls from the multiplex PCR reads in MiXCR, one entry per CDR3 protein. Here the sample spans around 690,000 distinct CDR3 sequences, approximately 15% being singletons. Sequencing was done on a sample of blood. All receptors come from a man in his fifties with Graves' hyperthyroidism.

This rearrangement joins TRBV10-3 to TRBJ2-7; a possible D gene is TRBD2 (5 bases). Trimming took off 0 bases at V and 5 bases at J, with 17 bases between the two ends. CDR1 and CDR2 from the germline V gene are ENHRY and SYGVKD. The CDR3 spans 16 residues. CDR3 nucleotide sequence: TGTGCCATCAGTGAGTCGATGGGCCAGTCGACTAACGAGCAGTACTTC. Translation: CAISESMGQSTNEQYF.

This clonotype was counted a few times. V gene TRBV7-9 combines with J gene TRBJ2-7, with 10 bases lining up with TRBD1. V was clipped by 5 bases and J by 3 bases; unmatched bases: 7. The CDR3 totals 15 residues. CDR1 is SEHNR, CDR2 FQNEAQ, per germline (reference sequence). CDR3 amino acids: CASSPHWDRGYEQYF. The CDR3 bases are TGTGCCAGCAGCCCGCATTGGGACAGGGGCTACGAGCAGTACTTC.

This clonotype was counted a few times. This chain uses TRBV10-3 with TRBJ2-7; D not certain. The germline V gene encodes CDR1 ENHRY and CDR2 SYGVKD. There are 15 residues in the CDR3. The germline V and J ends were trimmed by 4 bases and 0 bases, with 13 bases remaining between them. CDR3 nucleotides: TGTGCCATCAGTGGTAAGGACGGCAGCTCCTACGAGCAGTACTTC. Translation gives CAISGKDGSSYEQYF.

This clonotype was detected a few times. The rearrangement joins TRBV30 to TRBJ1-2; 7 nucleotides agree with TRBD1. The CDR3 length is 17 residues. The V gene end was trimmed by 0 bases and the J gene end by 4 bases; junction bases not matched to a gene: 14. The V gene's germline CDR1 is GTSNPN and CDR2 SVGIG (reference sequence). The CDR3 bases are TGTGCCTGGAGTGTCCCCCCCTCCGGACAGGAAATCTATGGCTACACCTTC. It codes for CAWSVPPSGQEIYGYTF.

This clonotype turned up a few times. This chain uses TRBV18 with TRBJ2-1; perhaps TRBD2 as D (6 bases). Trimming stripped 3 bases from V and 6 bases from J, with 18 bases between. Germline V gene sequence: CDR1 KGHSH, CDR2 LQKENI. There are 16 residues in the CDR3. CDR3 bases: TGTGCCAGCTCACCGATAGGCCTAGCGATCGTCAATGAGCAGTTCTTC. It encodes CASSPIGLAIVNEQFF.

V is TRBV7-3 and J is TRBJ2-1, with TRBD2 identical over 9 bases. V lost 3 bases and J lost 6; bases outside the gene matches: 6. Germline CDR1 reads SGHTA; CDR2 reads FQGTGA. There are 15 residues in the CDR3. In DNA, the CDR3 is TGTGCCAGCAGCTTGTTGGCTAGCGGGACCAATGAGCAGTTCTTC. This encodes CASSLLASGTNEQFF.

This clonotype was counted ten times or more. The rearrangement joins TRBV24-1 to TRBJ2-5, with D unresolved. Trimming cost V 3 bases and J 5 bases, with 24 bases left between them. This CDR3 is built from 18 residues. Germline CDR1 and CDR2: KGHDR and SFDVKD. For the CDR3, the DNA is TGTGCCACCAGTGATCCGACGGACCCAGATTCGATAAGTGAGACCCAGTACTTC. Translating it yields CATSDPTDPDSISETQYF.

V gene TRBV12-3 or TRBV12-4 combines with J gene TRBJ1-2; a weak D match, TRBD1 (6 bases). V was trimmed by 7 bases and J by 7 bases, leaving 13 bases between them. CDR3 length: 12 amino acids. This CDR3 is CASNLGAVGYTF. The CDR3 nucleotides read TGTGCCAGCAATTTGGGGGCGGTTGGCTACACCTTC.

The chain employs TRBV30 and TRBJ2-6; D is undetermined. CDR3 length equals 13 residues. V was trimmed by 4 bases and J by 1 base, leaving 5 bases between them. Per the germline V gene, CDR1 is GTSNPN and CDR2 is SVGIG (reference sequence). CDR3 region: CAWTESGANVLTF. The CDR3 DNA reads as TGTGCCTGGACCGAGTCTGGGGCCAACGTCCTGACTTTC.